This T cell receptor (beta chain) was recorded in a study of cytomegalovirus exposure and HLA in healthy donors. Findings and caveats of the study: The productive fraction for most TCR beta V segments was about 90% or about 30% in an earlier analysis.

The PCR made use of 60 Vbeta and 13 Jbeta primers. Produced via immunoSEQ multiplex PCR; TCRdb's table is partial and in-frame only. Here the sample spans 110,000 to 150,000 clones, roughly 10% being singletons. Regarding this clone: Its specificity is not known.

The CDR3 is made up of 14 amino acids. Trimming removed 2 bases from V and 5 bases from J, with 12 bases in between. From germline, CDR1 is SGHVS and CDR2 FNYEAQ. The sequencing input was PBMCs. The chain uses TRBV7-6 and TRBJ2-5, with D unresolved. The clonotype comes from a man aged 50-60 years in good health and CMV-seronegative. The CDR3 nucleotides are TGTGCCAGCAGCTTATCCCAGGTTGGGGAGACCCAGTACTTC. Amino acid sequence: CASSLSQVGETQYF.